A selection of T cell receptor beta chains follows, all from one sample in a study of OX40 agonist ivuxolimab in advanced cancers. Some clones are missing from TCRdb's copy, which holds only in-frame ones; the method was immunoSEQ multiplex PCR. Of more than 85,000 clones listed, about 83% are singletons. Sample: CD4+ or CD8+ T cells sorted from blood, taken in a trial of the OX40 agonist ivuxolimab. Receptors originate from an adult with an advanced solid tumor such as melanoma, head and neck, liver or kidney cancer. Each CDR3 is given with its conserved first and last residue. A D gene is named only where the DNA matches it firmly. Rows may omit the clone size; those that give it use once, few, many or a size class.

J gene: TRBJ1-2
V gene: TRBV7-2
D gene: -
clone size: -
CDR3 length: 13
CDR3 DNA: TGTGCCAGCAGCTTAGAGGCGGCCTTCGGCTACACCTTC
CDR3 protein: CASSLEAAFGYTF

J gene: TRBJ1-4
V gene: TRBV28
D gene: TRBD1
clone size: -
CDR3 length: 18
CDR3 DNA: TGTGCCAGCAGTTTAGGCTATCGGAGGACAGGGAGAAATGAAAAACTGTTTTTT
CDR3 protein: CASSLGYRRTGRNEKLFF

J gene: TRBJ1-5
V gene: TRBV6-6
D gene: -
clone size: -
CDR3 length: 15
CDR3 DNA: TGTGCCAGCAGTTACAGTCAGGGGAGCAATCAGCCCCAGCATTTT
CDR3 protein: CASSYSQGSNQPQHF

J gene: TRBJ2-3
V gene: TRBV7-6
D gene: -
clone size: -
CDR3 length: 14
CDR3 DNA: TGTGCCAGCAGTCAGGGGGGGGGCACAGATACGCAGTATTTT
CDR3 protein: CASSQGGGTDTQYF

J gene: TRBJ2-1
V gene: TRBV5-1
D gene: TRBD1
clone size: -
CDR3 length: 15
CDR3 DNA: TGCGCCAGCAGCCGCACAGGGGGCTATTCGTATGAGCAGTTCTTC
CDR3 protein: CASSRTGGYSYEQFF

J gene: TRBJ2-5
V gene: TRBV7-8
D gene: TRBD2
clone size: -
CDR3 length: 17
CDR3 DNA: TGTGCCAGCAGCTTAGGTGTTAGCGGGGGGCCTCAAGAGACCCAGTACTTC
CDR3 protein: CASSLGVSGGPQETQYF

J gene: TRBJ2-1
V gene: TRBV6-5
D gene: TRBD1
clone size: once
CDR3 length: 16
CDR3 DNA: TGTGCCAGCAGTTACACAGGGGGGAGCTCCTACAATGAGCAGTTCTTC
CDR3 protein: CASSYTGGSSYNEQFF

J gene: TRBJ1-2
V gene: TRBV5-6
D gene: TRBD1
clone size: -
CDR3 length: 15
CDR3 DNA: TGTGCCAGCAGCCCCCCCGGGACAGTTTACTATGGCTACACCTTC
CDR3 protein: CASSPPGTVYYGYTF

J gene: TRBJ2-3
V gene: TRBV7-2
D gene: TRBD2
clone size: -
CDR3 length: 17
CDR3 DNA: TGTGCCAGCAGCTTAGATCCGGCTCCGGGGGGAATAGATACGCAGTATTTT
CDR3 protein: CASSLDPAPGGIDTQYF

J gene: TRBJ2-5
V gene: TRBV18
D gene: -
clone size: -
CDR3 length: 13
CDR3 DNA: TGTGCCAGCTCACCCCAGTACCAAGAGACCCAGTACTTC
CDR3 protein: CASSPQYQETQYF

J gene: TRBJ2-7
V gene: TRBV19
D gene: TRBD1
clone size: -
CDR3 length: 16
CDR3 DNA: TGTGCCAGTAGTGTAAGAGCCGGGACAGGGAGCCACGAGCAGTACTTC
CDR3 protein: CASSVRAGTGSHEQYF

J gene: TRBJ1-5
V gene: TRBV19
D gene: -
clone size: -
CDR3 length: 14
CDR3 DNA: TGTGCCAGTCTTAGGGCGGATAGCAATCAGCCCCAGCATTTT
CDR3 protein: CASLRADSNQPQHF

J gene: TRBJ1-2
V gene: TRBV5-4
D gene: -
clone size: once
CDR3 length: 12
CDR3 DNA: TGTGCCAGCGGCTTTGGTAGTTATGGCTACACCTTC
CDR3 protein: CASGFGSYGYTF

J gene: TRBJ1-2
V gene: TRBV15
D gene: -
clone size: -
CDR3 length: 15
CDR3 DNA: TGTGCCACCAGCACCCTTCTTGGGCCCAACTATGGCTACACCTTC
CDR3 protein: CATSTLLGPNYGYTF

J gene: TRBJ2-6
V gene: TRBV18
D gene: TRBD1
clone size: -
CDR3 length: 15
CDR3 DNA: TGTGCCAGCTCACCAGGGACAGCCCAGGCCAACGTCCTGACTTTC
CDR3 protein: CASSPGTAQANVLTF

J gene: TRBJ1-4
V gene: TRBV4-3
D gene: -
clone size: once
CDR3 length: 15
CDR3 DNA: TGCGCCAGCAGCCCGAACAGCCCTCGTAATGAAAAACTGTTTTTT
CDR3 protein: CASSPNSPRNEKLFF

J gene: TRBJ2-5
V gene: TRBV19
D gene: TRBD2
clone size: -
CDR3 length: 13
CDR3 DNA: TGTGCCAGTTCGGGAGGGGACCAAGAGACCCAGTACTTC
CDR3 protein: CASSGGDQETQYF

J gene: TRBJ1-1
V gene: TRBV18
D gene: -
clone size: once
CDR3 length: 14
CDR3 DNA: TGTGCCAGCTCACCCTCGGCAGCCAGGGCTGAAGCTTTCTTT
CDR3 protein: CASSPSAARAEAFF

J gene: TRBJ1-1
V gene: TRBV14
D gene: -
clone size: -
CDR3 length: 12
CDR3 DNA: TGTGCCAGCAGCCCCCCCGGGGCTGAAGCTTTCTTT
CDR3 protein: CASSPPGAEAFF

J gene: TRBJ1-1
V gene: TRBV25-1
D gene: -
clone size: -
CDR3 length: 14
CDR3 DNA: TGTGCCAGCAGTGAAGGAGTCACCTACACTGAAGCTTTCTTT
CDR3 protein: CASSEGVTYTEAFF

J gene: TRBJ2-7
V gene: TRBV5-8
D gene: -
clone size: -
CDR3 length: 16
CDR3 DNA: TGTGCCAGCAGCTTGCAAGACCGGGGGCATTTCTACGAGCAGTACTTC
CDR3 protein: CASSLQDRGHFYEQYF

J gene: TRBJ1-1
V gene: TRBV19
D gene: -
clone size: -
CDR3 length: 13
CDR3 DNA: TGTGCCACAAACAGAGGGTTGAACACTGAAGCTTTCTTT
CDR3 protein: CATNRGLNTEAFF

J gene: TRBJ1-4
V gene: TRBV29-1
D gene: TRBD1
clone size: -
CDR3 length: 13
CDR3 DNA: TGCAGCGCCACAGGGGGGGTGGGTGAAAAACTGTTTTTT
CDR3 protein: CSATGGVGEKLFF

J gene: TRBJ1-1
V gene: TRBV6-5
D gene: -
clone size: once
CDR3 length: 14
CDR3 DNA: TGTGCCAGCAGTTACATACGGGGGTTCACTGAAGCTTTCTTT
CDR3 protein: CASSYIRGFTEAFF

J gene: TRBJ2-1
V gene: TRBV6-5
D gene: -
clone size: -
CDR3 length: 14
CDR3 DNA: TGTGCCAGCAGTCGAGGGGGGGCTCACAATGAGCAGTTCTTC
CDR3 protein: CASSRGGAHNEQFF

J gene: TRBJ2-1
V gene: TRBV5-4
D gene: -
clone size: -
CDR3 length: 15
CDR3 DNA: TGTGCCAGCAGCAGCTCGACTAGAAAAAACAATGAGCAGTTCTTC
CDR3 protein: CASSSSTRKNNEQFF

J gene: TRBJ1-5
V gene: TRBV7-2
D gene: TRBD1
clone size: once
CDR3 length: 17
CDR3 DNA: TGTGCCAGCAGCTTAGTTGGGACAGGACTCGGCAATCAGCCCCAGCATTTT
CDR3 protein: CASSLVGTGLGNQPQHF

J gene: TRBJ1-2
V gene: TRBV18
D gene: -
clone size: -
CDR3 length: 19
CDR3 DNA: TGTGCCAGCTCGCCACCCAACCAGAGGGCCGCACCAAGACGCTATGGCTACACCTTC
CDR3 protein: CASSPPNQRAAPRRYGYTF

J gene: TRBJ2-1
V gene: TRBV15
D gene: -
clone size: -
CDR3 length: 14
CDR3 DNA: TGTGCCACCAGCAGAGCGGGGATCTACAATGAGCAGTTCTTC
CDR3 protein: CATSRAGIYNEQFF

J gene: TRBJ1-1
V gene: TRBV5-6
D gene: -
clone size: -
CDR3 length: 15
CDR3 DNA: TGTGCCAGCAGCTTGGCCCCCGGGGGCAACACTGAAGCTTTCTTT
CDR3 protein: CASSLAPGGNTEAFF

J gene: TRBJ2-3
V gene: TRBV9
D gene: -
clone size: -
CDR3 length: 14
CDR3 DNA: TGTGCCAGCAGCGTCTCGTGGAGCACAGATACGCAGTATTTT
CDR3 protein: CASSVSWSTDTQYF

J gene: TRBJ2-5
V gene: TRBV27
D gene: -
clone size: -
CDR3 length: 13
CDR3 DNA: TGTGCCAGCAGTTCGTGGGGGAAAGAGACCCAGTACTTC
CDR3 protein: CASSSWGKETQYF

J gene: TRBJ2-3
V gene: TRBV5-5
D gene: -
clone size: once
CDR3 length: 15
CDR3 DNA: TGTGCCAGTCCGCCCGGGACCAGCGGCACAGATACGCAGTATTTT
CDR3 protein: CASPPGTSGTDTQYF

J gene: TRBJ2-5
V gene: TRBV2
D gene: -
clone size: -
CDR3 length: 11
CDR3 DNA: TGTGCCAGCACAGGGGAAGAGACCCAGTACTTC
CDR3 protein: CASTGEETQYF

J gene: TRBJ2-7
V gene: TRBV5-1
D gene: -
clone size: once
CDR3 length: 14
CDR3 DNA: TGCGCCAGCAGCGACCAACCAGGGAGGTACGAGCAGTACTTC
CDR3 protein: CASSDQPGRYEQYF

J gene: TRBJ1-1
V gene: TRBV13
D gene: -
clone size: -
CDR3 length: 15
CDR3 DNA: TGTGCCAGCAGCTTAGGGGGTCACGGGGACACTGAAGCTTTCTTT
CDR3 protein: CASSLGGHGDTEAFF

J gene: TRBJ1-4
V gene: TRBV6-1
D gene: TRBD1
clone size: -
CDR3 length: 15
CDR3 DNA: TGTGCCAGCAGCCCCAGGACAGGGGTGCCCGAAAAACTGTTTTTT
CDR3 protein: CASSPRTGVPEKLFF

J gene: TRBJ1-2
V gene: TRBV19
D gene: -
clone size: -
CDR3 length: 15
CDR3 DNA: TGTGCCAGTAGTCGAGGATGGATGGCGAACTATGGCTACACCTTC
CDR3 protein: CASSRGWMANYGYTF

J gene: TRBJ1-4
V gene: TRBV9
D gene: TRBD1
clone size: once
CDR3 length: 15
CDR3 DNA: TGTGCCAGCAGCGCAGCGACAGGGAATAATGAAAAACTGTTTTTT
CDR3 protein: CASSAATGNNEKLFF

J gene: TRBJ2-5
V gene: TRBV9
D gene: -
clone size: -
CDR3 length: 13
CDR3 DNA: TGTGCCAGCAGCGTATCCCTCCAGGAGACCCAGTACTTC
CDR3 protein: CASSVSLQETQYF

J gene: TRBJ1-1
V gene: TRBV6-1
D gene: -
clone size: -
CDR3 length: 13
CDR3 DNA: TGTGCCAGCACTTCCCCTGTGAACACTGAAGCTTTCTTT
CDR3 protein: CASTSPVNTEAFF

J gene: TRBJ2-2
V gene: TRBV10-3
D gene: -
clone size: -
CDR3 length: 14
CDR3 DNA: TGTGCCATCAGTGAGTCGACAAACACCGGGGAGCTGTTTTTT
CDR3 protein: CAISESTNTGELFF

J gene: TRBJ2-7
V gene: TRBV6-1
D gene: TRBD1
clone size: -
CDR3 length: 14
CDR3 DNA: TGTGCCAGCCTCTTCCCGGGACAGACCTACGAGCAGTACTTC
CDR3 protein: CASLFPGQTYEQYF

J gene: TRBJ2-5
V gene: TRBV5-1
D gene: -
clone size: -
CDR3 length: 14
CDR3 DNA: TGCGCCAGCAGCTTGGCGGGCGGACAAGAGACCCAGTACTTC
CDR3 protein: CASSLAGGQETQYF

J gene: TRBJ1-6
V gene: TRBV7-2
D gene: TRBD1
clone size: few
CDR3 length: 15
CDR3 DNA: TGTGCCAGCAGCTTAGGAAGGGGGCAGAATTCACCCCTCCACTTT
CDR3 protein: CASSLGRGQNSPLHF

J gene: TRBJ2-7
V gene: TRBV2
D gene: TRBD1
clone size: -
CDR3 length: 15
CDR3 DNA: TGTGCCAGCACCCGCACCGGGACAGTCTCCTACGAGCAGTACTTC
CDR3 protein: CASTRTGTVSYEQYF

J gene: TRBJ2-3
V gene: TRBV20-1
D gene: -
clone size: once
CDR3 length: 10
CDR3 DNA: TGCAGTGCTAGGGTGGATACGCAGTATTTT
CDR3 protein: CSARVDTQYF